This T cell receptor (beta chain) is drawn from a study of blood T cell repertoires in COVID-19. The wider study: The samples span acute and convalescent COVID-19 from the United States, Italy and Spain. T cells, B-cell-depleted T cells, or PBMCs supplied cDNA or gDNA.

Turning to this clone: Other DNA sequences within the sample encode an identical CDR3.

Per germline, CDR1 SGHTA and CDR2 FQGNSA. With 0 bases clipped from V and 2 bases from J, the junction kept 3 bases outside the gene matches. The length of the CDR3 is 15 residues. The authors' processing: Amplified reference gene primers provided the basis for estimating nucleated cell counts. The table came from immunoSEQ multiplex PCR; TCRdb's copy has only in-frame clones and leaves some out. Clone size and the V and J calls come from that table; the DNA yielded D and trimming. The sample has 250,000 to 400,000 clones, 88% seen once; the top ten hold under 2%. One Seattle source followed patients from active infection through their disease course.

The chain is built from TRBV7-2 and TRBJ1-2; 7 positions match TRBD1. This receptor was taken from a woman in her twenties or thirties with COVID-19, enrolled during active disease. The source material was peripheral blood. The CDR3: CASSLAPGQNYGYTF. CDR3 DNA sequence: TGTGCCAGCAGCTTAGCGCCGGGACAGAACTATGGCTACACCTTC.